The rows below give T cell receptor beta chains drawn from one sample of a study of T cell responses to AZD1222 COVID-19 vaccine. The data were produced by immunoSEQ multiplex PCR, yet TCRdb's version contains in-frame clones alone and is incomplete. Among some 160,000 clones listed, 90% to 95% were seen once. The specimen comprised peripheral blood, sampled on day 0 of AZD1222 vaccination. Source of these receptors: an adult in good health. CDR3s include the opening cysteine and the closing phenylalanine or tryptophan. A D gene is named only where the DNA matches it firmly. Clone size, where shown, is once, few, many, or a class for clones that have expanded.

>TRBJ1-1|TRBV5-1|-|13|-
CASSSGANTEAFF
TGCGCCAGCAGCTCCGGGGCGAACACTGAAGCTTTCTTT
>TRBJ2-5|TRBV9|-|16|-
CASSDSPGSAEETQYF
TGTGCCAGCAGCGATTCCCCGGGATCCGCGGAAGAGACCCAGTACTTC
>TRBJ1-2|TRBV2|-|13|TRBD1
CASSGQGLYGYTF
TGTGCCAGCAGTGGACAGGGGCTCTATGGCTACACCTTC
>TRBJ1-2|TRBV30|few|12|TRBD1
CAWSRTGNGYTF
TGTGCCTGGAGCAGGACAGGGAACGGCTACACCTTC
>TRBJ1-5|TRBV7-8|-|13|-
CASSLHSNQPQHF
TGTGCCAGCAGCTTACATAGCAATCAGCCCCAGCATTTT
>TRBJ1-4|TRBV18|-|16|-
CASTAKILATNEKLFF
TGTGCCAGCACGGCAAAGATCCTTGCAACTAATGAAAAACTGTTTTTT
>TRBJ2-2|TRBV6-5|-|14|-
CASSSSWEPGELFF
TGTGCCAGCAGTTCCTCGTGGGAACCCGGGGAGCTGTTTTTT
>TRBJ1-1|TRBV5-1|-|15|-
CASSLIGGGNTEAFF
TGCGCCAGCAGCTTGATCGGAGGTGGGAACACTGAAGCTTTCTTT
>TRBJ1-1|TRBV12-3/TRBV12-4|-|13|-
CASSLTGNTEAFF
TGTGCCAGCAGTTTAACAGGGAACACTGAAGCTTTCTTT
>TRBJ1-2|TRBV27|once|13|TRBD1
CASSETGFYGYTF
TGTGCCAGCAGTGAGACAGGGTTCTATGGCTACACCTTC
>TRBJ2-4|TRBV4-1|once|17|-
CASSESQGHRAKNIQYF
TGCGCCAGCAGCGAGAGCCAGGGACATAGAGCCAAAAACATTCAGTACTTC
>TRBJ1-2|TRBV6-5|-|13|TRBD1
CASRGQGYYGYTF
TGTGCCAGCAGGGGACAGGGCTACTATGGCTACACCTTC
>TRBJ1-1|TRBV7-9|-|16|TRBD1
CASSLGQGDWNTEAFF
TGTGCCAGCAGCTTAGGGCAGGGGGACTGGAACACTGAAGCTTTCTTT
>TRBJ2-3|TRBV4-2|-|18|-
CASSQAVFGQRLTDTQYF
TGTGCCAGCAGCCAAGCAGTATTCGGACAGCGACTCACAGATACGCAGTATTTT
>TRBJ1-5|TRBV28|-|17|-
CASSSFPKGSSNQPQHF
TGTGCCAGCAGTTCGTTCCCAAAGGGCAGCAGCAATCAGCCCCAGCATTTT